This is a list of T cell receptor beta chains from one sample in a study of human T cells and chemical hapten exposure. TCRdb reprocessed the RACE reads via MiXCR and lists one record per CDR3 protein. This sample carries under 450,000 distinct CDR3 sequences, about 6.3% of them seen once, and the ten largest clones take around 5.8%. The sequencing here drew on whole blood, taken in connection with sensitization to the hapten diphenylcyclopropenone (DPC). Receptors originate from a woman aged 18-29 years with alopecia areata. Some clones in this sample may be carry-over from other donors' samples. Each CDR3 is given with its conserved first and last residue. Fields, in order: V gene, J gene, D gene, clone size, CDR3 DNA, CDR3 protein. A D gene is named only where the DNA matches it firmly. Clone size is not always given. Where it is, it says once, few, many or a class for expanded clones.

TRBV10-3	TRBJ2-1	TRBD1	few	TGTGCCATCAGTGACCCGGGACAGGGGTGGAAAGGGCAGTTCTTC	CAISDPGQGWKGQFF
TRBV7-9	TRBJ1-5	NA	NA	TGTGCCATTTCCACGGAAAATCGGCCCCAGCATTTT	CAISTENRPQHF
TRBV10-3	TRBJ2-5	NA	NA	TGTGCCATCTCGAACAGTCAAGAGACCCAGTACTTC	CAISNSQETQYF
TRBV6-6	TRBJ1-5	TRBD1	many	TGTGCCAGCAGAAAGGACAGGTCGACTTTCAATCAGCCCCAGCATTTT	CASRKDRSTFNQPQHF
TRBV24-1	TRBJ2-3	NA	many	TGTGCCACCACCTCGGGGAGCGGCACAGATACGCAGTATTTT	CATTSGSGTDTQYF
TRBV5-4	TRBJ2-5	NA	NA	TGTGCCAGCAGCTTGGATGGCCTGATGACCCAGTACTTC	CASSLDGLMTQYF
TRBV20-1	TRBJ2-3	TRBD2	few	TGCAGGGTGACTAGCGGGGGAGGTGCAGATACGCAGTATTTT	CRVTSGGGADTQYF
TRBV6-2/TRBV6-3	TRBJ2-5	NA	NA	TGTGCCAGCAGCCCACTGCGGGGATACCAAGAGACCCAGTACTTC	CASSPLRGYQETQYF
TRBV12-5	TRBJ1-1	TRBD1	many	TGTGCTAGTGGTTTGGCTGGAACAGGGGGCGTGGGAGGGGACACTGAAGCTTTCTTT	CASGLAGTGGVGGDTEAFF
TRBV12-3/TRBV12-4	TRBJ1-6	NA	few	TGTGCCAGCAGCGGCGCGGTATTCTCACCCCTCCACTTT	CASSGAVFSPLHF
TRBV4-1	TRBJ2-7	NA	many	TGCGCCAGCAGCCAAACCGGGACTGAACCCTACGAGCAGTACTTC	CASSQTGTEPYEQYF
TRBV7-9	TRBJ2-3	NA	NA	TGTGCCAGCAGCCCCGCCCTGGGGGGCGCAGATACGCAGTATTTT	CASSPALGGADTQYF
TRBV11-2	TRBJ1-2	NA	many	TGTGCCAGCAGCCAAATCGTGTACTATGGCTACACCTTC	CASSQIVYYGYTF